This entry describes one T cell receptor (beta chain). Its antigen is currently unknown. These data come from a study of cytomegalovirus exposure and HLA in healthy donors. This CDR3 has 15 residues. The germline CDR1 and CDR2 sequences are MGHRA and YSYEKL. V lost 3 bases, J lost 8 bases, and 16 bases lay in between. Study-level findings and limits: The majority of CMV-associated TCR beta chains were reported as apparently HLA-restricted in a later analysis. The sole available immune exposure information was CMV serostatus. Association of a missense DCLRE1C variant with TCR beta V- and J-gene trimming was reported in a later analysis. Testing in vitro showed a few CMV-associated chains specific for CMV antigens.

This PCR relied on a set of 60 Vbeta primers and 13 Jbeta primers. Sequenced by immunoSEQ multiplex PCR; TCRdb stores in-frame clones only, minus some. The table has approximately 59,000 clones, approximately 67% seen once. The source material was PBMCs. The gene calls are TRBV4-1 and TRBJ1-4; weak D call: TRBD1 (6 bases). The sequence derives from a man aged 25 to 45 in good health and CMV-seronegative. Written as DNA, the CDR3 is TGCGCCAGCAGCCACCCACAGGGTAGAAGGGAAAAACTGTTTTTT. Translating it yields CASSHPQGRREKLFF.